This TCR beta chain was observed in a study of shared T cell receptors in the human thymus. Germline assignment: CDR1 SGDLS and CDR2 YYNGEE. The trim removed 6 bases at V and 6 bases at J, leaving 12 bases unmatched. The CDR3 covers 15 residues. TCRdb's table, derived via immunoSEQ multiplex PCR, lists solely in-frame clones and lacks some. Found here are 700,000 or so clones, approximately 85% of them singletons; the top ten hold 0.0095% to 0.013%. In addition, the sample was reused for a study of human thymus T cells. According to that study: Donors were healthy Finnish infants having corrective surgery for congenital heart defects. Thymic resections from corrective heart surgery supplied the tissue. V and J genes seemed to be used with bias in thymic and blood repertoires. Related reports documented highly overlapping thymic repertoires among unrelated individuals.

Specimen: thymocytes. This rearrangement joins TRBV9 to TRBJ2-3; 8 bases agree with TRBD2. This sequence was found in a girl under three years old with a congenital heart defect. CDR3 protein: CASNALAVLGDTQYF. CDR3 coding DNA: TGTGCCAGCAACGCACTAGCGGTCCTGGGCGATACGCAGTATTTT.